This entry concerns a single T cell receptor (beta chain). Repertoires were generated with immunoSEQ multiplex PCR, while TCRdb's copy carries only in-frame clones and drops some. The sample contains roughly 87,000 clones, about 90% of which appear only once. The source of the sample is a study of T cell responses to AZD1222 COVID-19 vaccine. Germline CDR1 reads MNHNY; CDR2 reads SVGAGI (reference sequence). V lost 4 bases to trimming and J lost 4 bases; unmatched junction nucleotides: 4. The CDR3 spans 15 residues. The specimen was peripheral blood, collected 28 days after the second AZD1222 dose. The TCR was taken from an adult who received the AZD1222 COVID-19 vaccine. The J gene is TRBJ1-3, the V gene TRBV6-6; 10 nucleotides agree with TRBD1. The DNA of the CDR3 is TGTGCCAGCAGTTTCGGACAGGGGGACGGAAACACCATATATTTT. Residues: CASSFGQGDGNTIYF.